One and the same sample provided the 19 T cell receptor beta chains below, sequenced in a study of blood T cell repertoires in COVID-19. Some clones are missing from TCRdb's copy, which holds only in-frame ones; the method was immunoSEQ multiplex PCR. Of some 270,000 clones in the sample, around 89% were seen once. The specimen was peripheral blood. The receptors come from a man younger than 45 with acute or convalescent COVID-19.

This rearrangement joins TRBV6-6 to TRBJ1-2; 9 bases fit TRBD1. This CDR3 is 15 amino acids long. J lost 0 bases, V lost 7 bases, and 6 bases had no gene match. In germline, CDR1 is MNHNY, CDR2 SVGAGI (reference sequence). The DNA of the CDR3 is TGTGCCAGCATTGGGACAGGGTTAGCTAACTATGGCTACACCTTC. This sequence encodes CASIGTGLANYGYTF.

The chain links TRBV10-2 to TRBJ1-1; a weak D match, TRBD1 (5 bases). The CDR3 has 12 residues. Germline V CDR1 and CDR2: WSHSY, SAAADI. The V gene lost 2 bases and the J gene lost 8 bases, with 9 bases spanning the gap. The CDR3 loop is CASSEPRTEAFF. The CDR3 DNA sequence: TGCGCCAGCAGTGAGCCAAGGACAGAAGCTTTCTTT.

The table lists this clone with a count of one. The chain has TRBV7-9 and TRBJ2-1; D might be TRBD2 (6 bases). There are 14 residues in the CDR3. The V gene's germline CDR1 is SEHNR and CDR2 FQNEAQ (reference sequence). Trimming left V 3 bases short and J 3 bases short, with 9 bases between. The CDR3 reads CASSFGGIYNEQFF. CDR3 nucleotides: TGTGCCAGCAGCTTCGGCGGGATCTACAATGAGCAGTTCTTC.

The genes are TRBV10-2 and TRBJ2-5; 9 nucleotides line up with TRBD2. V lost 5 bases, J lost 5 bases, and 6 bases stayed unmatched. The CDR3 loop spans 14 amino acids. CDR1 is WSHSY, CDR2 SAAADI, per germline. The CDR3 DNA follows: TGCGCCAGCAGTTACGGTAGCGGGGGTGAGACCCAGTACTTC. This gives the protein CASSYGSGGETQYF.

The V and J genes are TRBV9 and TRBJ1-1; D is undetermined. The CDR3 is 13 residues long. Looked up from germline, CDR1 is SGDLS and CDR2 is YYNGEE. V gave up 0 bases and J gave up 5 bases, with 8 bases separating them. DNA for the CDR3: TGTGCCAGCAGCGTAGAGGAGGGAACTGAAGCTTTCTTT. It yields the protein CASSVEEGTEAFF.

V usage is TRBV6-1 and J usage is TRBJ1-6; TRBD1 is a possible D gene (5 bases). There are 16 residues in the CDR3. The germline CDR1 and CDR2 sequences are MNHNS and SASEGT. The germline V and J ends were trimmed by 0 bases and 12 bases, with 18 bases remaining between them. In nucleotides, the CDR3 is TGTGCCAGCAGTGAAGCCCGGTGGGACTTAGGGGTACCCCTCCACTTT. This gives the protein CASSEARWDLGVPLHF.

The rearrangement uses TRBV5-4 and TRBJ1-1; no clear D gene. Germline CDR1 and CDR2: SGHNT and YYREEE (reference sequence). The CDR3 has 15 amino acids. The V end lost 0 bases, the J end lost 0 bases, and 9 bases lay between the germline ends. The DNA for the CDR3 is TGTGCCAGCAGCTTGGACGGGAACATGAACACTGAAGCTTTCTTT. Translated, it gives CASSLDGNMNTEAFF.

A word on this clone: This specimen includes other DNA sequences encoding the same CDR3. The CDR3: CASSLRYEQYF. Here the CDR3 DNA reads TGTGCCAGCAGTTTACGCTACGAGCAGTACTTC. The rearrangement joins TRBV28 to TRBJ2-7, with D uncertain. V lost 2 bases and J 3 bases, leaving 2 bases between the germline ends. Germline CDR1 MDHEN, CDR2 SYDVKM. CDR3 length equals 11 residues.

The CDR3 protein is CASSLGAGVGNEQYF. CDR3 bases: TGCGCCAGCAGCTTGGGGGCAGGGGTCGGTAACGAGCAGTACTTC. V gene TRBV5-1 combines with J gene TRBJ2-7, with a tentative D call TRBD1 (6 bases). The CDR3 covers 15 residues. In germline, CDR1 is SGHRS, CDR2 YFSETQ. Between the trimmed V and J ends, which lost 0 bases and 5 bases, there was a span of 15 bases.

The J gene is TRBJ1-2, the V gene TRBV4-1; D gene unclear. The CDR3 runs 14 residues. V gave up 3 bases and J gave up 8 bases, with 16 bases separating them. Germline-derived CDR1 and CDR2 are MGHRA and YSYEKL. CDR3 sequence reads: CASSQPRSRKGYTF. In DNA, the CDR3 is TGCGCCAGCAGCCAGCCGCGGTCCCGGAAGGGCTACACCTTC.

The chain combines TRBV28 with TRBJ1-5, with TRBD1 matching 10 bases. From germline, CDR1 is MDHEN and CDR2 SYDVKM. V lost 6 bases to trimming and J lost 7 bases; unmatched junction nucleotides: 0. The CDR3 runs to 12 residues. CDR3 DNA sequence: TGTGCCAGCAGGACAGGGGGCCAGCCCCAGCATTTT. This sequence encodes CASRTGGQPQHF.

The chain recombines TRBV4-2 with TRBJ2-1; 12 positions agree with TRBD2. The ends lost 2 bases at V and 5 bases at J; junction bases unmatched: 4. The CDR3 sequence is 16 residues long. Germline CDR1 LGHNA, CDR2 YNFKEQ. As DNA, the CDR3 is TGTGCCAGCAGCCAACTAGCGGGAGGGGCAAACAATGAGCAGTTCTTC. It yields the protein CASSQLAGGANNEQFF.

The chain employs TRBV28 and TRBJ2-1; 11 positions match TRBD2. V lost 6 bases to trimming and J lost 2 bases; unmatched junction nucleotides: 3. The CDR3 extends over 15 amino acids. The germline CDR1 and CDR2 sequences are MDHEN and SYDVKM. CDR3 sequence reads: CASSLAGGTYNEQFF. In DNA form, the CDR3 reads TGTGCCAGCAGCTTAGCGGGAGGGACCTACAATGAGCAGTTCTTC.

CDR3 sequence reads: CASSSGGNMNTEAFF. The CDR3 nucleotides read TGCGCCAGCAGCTCCGGAGGGAACATGAACACTGAAGCTTTCTTT. The gene calls are TRBV5-1 and TRBJ1-1; D unclear. Per germline, CDR1 SGHRS and CDR2 YFSETQ. V was pared by 3 bases and J by 0 bases, with 12 bases between. The length of the CDR3 is 15 residues.

In regard to this clone: The sample has other DNA sequences that encode this CDR3 too. CDR3 protein: CASSIRRGNQPQHF. CDR3 nucleotide sequence: TGTGCCAGTAGTATTAGAAGGGGTAATCAGCCCCAGCATTTT. V usage is TRBV19 and J usage is TRBJ1-5, with D tentatively TRBD1 (5 bases). The CDR3 runs 14 residues. V was pared by 3 bases and J by 4 bases, with 10 bases between. Germline loops: CDR1 LNHDA, CDR2 SQIVND (reference sequence).

The chain joins TRBV10-2 to TRBJ1-1; no clear D gene. Per germline, CDR1 WSHSY and CDR2 SAAADI. This CDR3 region has 14 residues. Trimming took off 0 bases at V and 9 bases at J, with 14 bases between the two ends. CDR3 residues: CASSESTLGGKAFF. As DNA, the CDR3 is TGCGCCAGCAGTGAGTCGACTCTTGGCGGGAAAGCTTTCTTT.

The V gene is TRBV5-1, the J gene TRBJ2-3, with TRBD1 as a possible D gene (7 bases). V lost 4 bases and J 6 bases, leaving 15 bases between the germline ends. Germline values: CDR1 SGHRS, CDR2 YFSETQ. The CDR3 has 14 residues. The CDR3 coding sequence is TGCGCCAGCAGCATCCAGACAGGGAGGGATACGCAGTATTTT. Translated: CASSIQTGRDTQYF. The variable domain in full, completed from reference TRBV5-1 and TRBJ2-3, reads KAGVTQTPRYLIKTRGQQVTLSCSPISGHRSVSWYQQTPGQGLQFLFEYFSETQRNKGNFPGRFSGRQFSNSRSEMNVSTLELGDSALYLCASSIQTGRDTQYFGPGTRLTVL.

J is TRBJ1-5 and V is TRBV6-5; tentative D call: TRBD1 (6 bases). V shed 6 bases and J shed 7 bases, with 13 bases lying between them. Germline CDR1 MNHEY, CDR2 SVGAGI. The CDR3 length is 13 residues. CDR3 region: CASSRQVGQPQHF. In nucleotides, the CDR3 is TGTGCCAGCAGCCGACAGGTGGGACAGCCCCAGCATTTT.

This clone showed up just a few times. V is TRBV10-2 and J is TRBJ1-1, with a possible D match to TRBD1 (6 bases). V was pared by 8 bases and J by 0 bases, with 10 bases between. Germline CDR1 WSHSY, CDR2 SAAADI. The CDR3 extends over 13 amino acids. CDR3 sequence: CASSGQLNTEAFF. CDR3 DNA sequence: TGCGCCAGCTCCGGACAGTTGAACACTGAAGCTTTCTTT.